Listed below are T cell receptor beta chains from one sample, sequenced in a study of control samples from healthy donors and cancer patients. The table came from immunoSEQ multiplex PCR; TCRdb's copy has only in-frame clones and leaves some out. The table shows roughly 120,000 clones, with about 86% occurring only once. Sequenced material: blood. These receptors were taken from a man aged 25 to 45 in good health. Each CDR3 is given with its conserved first and last residue. D genes are given only for firm matches. Clone sizes are given selectively: once, few, many, or a class where the clone is expanded.

d_gene: .
j_gene: TRBJ2-3
abundance: few
v_gene: TRBV5-1
CDR3nt: TGCGCCAGCCGCACGACGGATTTCACAGATACGCAGTATTTT
CDR3aa: CASRTTDFTDTQYF

d_gene: .
j_gene: TRBJ2-5
abundance: .
v_gene: TRBV30
CDR3nt: TGTGCCTGGAGTCCCTCCATGGAGACCCAGTACTTC
CDR3aa: CAWSPSMETQYF

d_gene: .
j_gene: TRBJ1-1
abundance: .
v_gene: TRBV4-1
CDR3nt: TGCGCCAGCAGCCGAGTGCCGAAGACTGAAGCTTTCTTT
CDR3aa: CASSRVPKTEAFF

d_gene: TRBD1
j_gene: TRBJ2-1
abundance: once
v_gene: TRBV5-1
CDR3nt: TGCGCCAGCAGCTTCGGGACAGGGTCCTACAATGAGCAGTTCTTC
CDR3aa: CASSFGTGSYNEQFF

d_gene: .
j_gene: TRBJ1-3
abundance: .
v_gene: TRBV5-4
CDR3nt: TGTGCCAGCAGCTTTGGTTGGGATGGAAACACCATATATTTT
CDR3aa: CASSFGWDGNTIYF

d_gene: .
j_gene: TRBJ1-1
abundance: .
v_gene: TRBV12-3/TRBV12-4
CDR3nt: TGTGCCAGCAGGAGAGCCGTAACTGAAGCTTTCTTT
CDR3aa: CASRRAVTEAFF

d_gene: .
j_gene: TRBJ1-1
abundance: .
v_gene: TRBV28
CDR3nt: TGTGCCAGCAGTACCCCCTTCACAGTCACTGAAGCTTTCTTT
CDR3aa: CASSTPFTVTEAFF

d_gene: .
j_gene: TRBJ1-1
abundance: .
v_gene: TRBV19
CDR3nt: TGTGCCAGTAGCCGTACGGCTGTTAACACTGAAGCTTTCTTT
CDR3aa: CASSRTAVNTEAFF

d_gene: .
j_gene: TRBJ1-3
abundance: .
v_gene: TRBV6-5
CDR3nt: TGTGCCAGTGGGCTAGGGGGATGGAACACCATATATTTT
CDR3aa: CASGLGGWNTIYF

d_gene: .
j_gene: TRBJ1-1
abundance: .
v_gene: TRBV19
CDR3nt: TGTGCCAGTAGTATAGATCCTGGGGTGAGCACTGAAGCTTTCTTT
CDR3aa: CASSIDPGVSTEAFF

d_gene: TRBD2
j_gene: TRBJ2-4
abundance: .
v_gene: TRBV4-2
CDR3nt: TGTGCCAGCAGCCAAGATCTTAGCGGGGGAATAGCCAAAAACATTCAGTACTTC
CDR3aa: CASSQDLSGGIAKNIQYF

d_gene: .
j_gene: TRBJ1-3
abundance: .
v_gene: TRBV19
CDR3nt: TGTGCCAGTAGTCTCTCCGGGACACGGATCTCTGGAAACACCATATATTTT
CDR3aa: CASSLSGTRISGNTIYF

d_gene: .
j_gene: TRBJ2-3
abundance: .
v_gene: TRBV19
CDR3nt: TGTGCCAGTAGTAGGACCCAAGATACGCAGTATTTT
CDR3aa: CASSRTQDTQYF

d_gene: .
j_gene: TRBJ2-2
abundance: .
v_gene: TRBV11-3
CDR3nt: TGTGCCAGCAGCCGGGGACCCGGGGAGCTGTTTTTT
CDR3aa: CASSRGPGELFF

d_gene: .
j_gene: TRBJ1-3
abundance: once
v_gene: TRBV5-1
CDR3nt: TGCGCCAGCAGCTTCGAGAACACCATATATTTT
CDR3aa: CASSFENTIYF

d_gene: .
j_gene: TRBJ1-6
abundance: .
v_gene: TRBV10-3
CDR3nt: TGTGCCATCAGTGAGTCAGACCAGGTAGCGGATTCACCCCTCCACTTT
CDR3aa: CAISESDQVADSPLHF

d_gene: TRBD1
j_gene: TRBJ1-6
abundance: .
v_gene: TRBV15
CDR3nt: TGTGCCACCAGCAGGGGGACAGGCTTAAATTCACCCCTCCACTTT
CDR3aa: CATSRGTGLNSPLHF

d_gene: .
j_gene: TRBJ1-1
abundance: .
v_gene: TRBV12-5
CDR3nt: TGTGCTAGTGGTCCCCGAGGGGGGGGCACTGAAGCTTTCTTT
CDR3aa: CASGPRGGGTEAFF

d_gene: TRBD1
j_gene: TRBJ1-2
abundance: .
v_gene: TRBV27
CDR3nt: TGTGCCAGCAGTTTATCCGGGACAGAGTCCAACTATGGCTACACCTTC
CDR3aa: CASSLSGTESNYGYTF

d_gene: .
j_gene: TRBJ2-2
abundance: .
v_gene: TRBV5-4
CDR3nt: TGTGCCAGCAGCTTCTGGGCTGGGGGCGCAGGCGGGGAGCTGTTTTTT
CDR3aa: CASSFWAGGAGGELFF

d_gene: .
j_gene: TRBJ2-3
abundance: .
v_gene: TRBV6-5
CDR3nt: TGTGCCAGCAGCCGCCTACAGGGTGCAGATACGCAGTATTTT
CDR3aa: CASSRLQGADTQYF

d_gene: TRBD1
j_gene: TRBJ1-5
abundance: .
v_gene: TRBV11-2
CDR3nt: TGTGCCAGCAGCTTAGATTCTGGACAGGGGGCTAATCAGCCCCAGCATTTT
CDR3aa: CASSLDSGQGANQPQHF

d_gene: .
j_gene: TRBJ2-3
abundance: .
v_gene: TRBV9
CDR3nt: TGTGCCAGCAGCGTAGGTCGACTAGAGACAGATACGCAGTATTTT
CDR3aa: CASSVGRLETDTQYF

d_gene: TRBD1
j_gene: TRBJ1-1
abundance: .
v_gene: TRBV5-1
CDR3nt: TGCGCCAGCAGCTCGGCAGTAGGACAGGGGACGAACACTGAAGCTTTCTTT
CDR3aa: CASSSAVGQGTNTEAFF

d_gene: .
j_gene: TRBJ1-5
abundance: .
v_gene: TRBV19
CDR3nt: TGTGCCAGTAGTAGACAGGTTAGCAATCAGCCCCAGCATTTT
CDR3aa: CASSRQVSNQPQHF

d_gene: .
j_gene: TRBJ1-2
abundance: .
v_gene: TRBV21-1
CDR3nt: TGTGCCAGCAGCAAAGAACGGCTTGGCTACACCTTC
CDR3aa: CASSKERLGYTF

d_gene: .
j_gene: TRBJ1-6
abundance: .
v_gene: TRBV5-5
CDR3nt: TGTGCCAGCAGCGGACTCGGGGGGTTCAATTCACCCCTCCACTTT
CDR3aa: CASSGLGGFNSPLHF

d_gene: .
j_gene: TRBJ1-1
abundance: .
v_gene: TRBV9
CDR3nt: TGTGCCAGCAGCGTAGGGGGAGATAACACTGAAGCTTTCTTT
CDR3aa: CASSVGGDNTEAFF

d_gene: TRBD2
j_gene: TRBJ2-2
abundance: few
v_gene: TRBV7-3
CDR3nt: TGTGCCAGCAGCCTCATACCCATAACTAGCGGGTCCACCGGGGAGCTGTTTTTT
CDR3aa: CASSLIPITSGSTGELFF

d_gene: .
j_gene: TRBJ1-2
abundance: .
v_gene: TRBV6-1
CDR3nt: TGTGCCAGCAGTGAAGTAGAGGTAGTCTATGGCTACACCTTC
CDR3aa: CASSEVEVVYGYTF

d_gene: .
j_gene: TRBJ1-3
abundance: .
v_gene: TRBV7-9
CDR3nt: TGTGCCAGCAGCTTAGCAGCGGGCACCAGCTCTGGAAACACCATATATTTT
CDR3aa: CASSLAAGTSSGNTIYF

d_gene: .
j_gene: TRBJ2-3
abundance: .
v_gene: TRBV10-1
CDR3nt: TGCGCCAGCAGTGAATCGACAGCTTTCACAGATACGCAGTATTTT
CDR3aa: CASSESTAFTDTQYF

d_gene: TRBD1
j_gene: TRBJ2-1
abundance: .
v_gene: TRBV4-1
CDR3nt: TGCGCCAGCAGGAGACAAACAGGGGGCGCACGGGATGAGCAGTTCTTC
CDR3aa: CASRRQTGGARDEQFF

d_gene: .
j_gene: TRBJ2-6
abundance: .
v_gene: TRBV27
CDR3nt: TGTGCCAGCAGTTTAGGGATGGGATGGACAGACTCTGGGGCCAACGTCCTGACTTTC
CDR3aa: CASSLGMGWTDSGANVLTF

d_gene: .
j_gene: TRBJ1-4
abundance: .
v_gene: TRBV6-5
CDR3nt: TGTGCCAGCAGAGAGATACAGGGAGCGGGTGAAAAACTGTTTTTT
CDR3aa: CASREIQGAGEKLFF

d_gene: .
j_gene: TRBJ2-7
abundance: .
v_gene: TRBV14
CDR3nt: TGTGCCAGCAGCCAAGAGGAGGGCTACGAGCAGTACTTC
CDR3aa: CASSQEEGYEQYF

d_gene: TRBD2
j_gene: TRBJ2-1
abundance: .
v_gene: TRBV19
CDR3nt: TGTGCCAGTAGTATCGTGACGGGGGGGAACAATGAGCAGTTCTTC
CDR3aa: CASSIVTGGNNEQFF

d_gene: TRBD2
j_gene: TRBJ2-7
abundance: .
v_gene: TRBV15
CDR3nt: TGTGCCACCAGCAACCGGACTAGCTCCTACGAGCAGTACTTC
CDR3aa: CATSNRTSSYEQYF